This T cell receptor (beta chain) emerged from a study of blood T cell repertoires in COVID-19. Whole-study context: Acute and convalescent COVID-19 samples came from the United States, Italy and Spain.

The authors' processing: Cell counts per sample came from amplifying reference gene primers. The repertoire was sequenced with immunoSEQ multiplex PCR; TCRdb's copy has only in-frame clones and lacks some. V and J calls and clone size are copied from that table; D and trimming were computed from the DNA. Here the sample spans approximately 69,000 clones, over 65% being singletons. The clonotype comes from a woman older than 75 with acute or convalescent COVID-19. Sequencing used peripheral blood.

CDR3 amino acids: CASSQVLDTQYF. CDR3 coding DNA: TGTGCCAGCAGCCAAGTCCTAGATACGCAGTATTTT. The rearrangement uses TRBV3-1 (or the pseudogene TRBV3-2) and TRBJ2-3; D ambiguous. From germline, CDR1 is LGHDT and CDR2 YNNKEL (reference sequence). The V end was cut by 1 base, the J end by 5 bases, with 4 bases between. CDR3 length: 12 amino acids.